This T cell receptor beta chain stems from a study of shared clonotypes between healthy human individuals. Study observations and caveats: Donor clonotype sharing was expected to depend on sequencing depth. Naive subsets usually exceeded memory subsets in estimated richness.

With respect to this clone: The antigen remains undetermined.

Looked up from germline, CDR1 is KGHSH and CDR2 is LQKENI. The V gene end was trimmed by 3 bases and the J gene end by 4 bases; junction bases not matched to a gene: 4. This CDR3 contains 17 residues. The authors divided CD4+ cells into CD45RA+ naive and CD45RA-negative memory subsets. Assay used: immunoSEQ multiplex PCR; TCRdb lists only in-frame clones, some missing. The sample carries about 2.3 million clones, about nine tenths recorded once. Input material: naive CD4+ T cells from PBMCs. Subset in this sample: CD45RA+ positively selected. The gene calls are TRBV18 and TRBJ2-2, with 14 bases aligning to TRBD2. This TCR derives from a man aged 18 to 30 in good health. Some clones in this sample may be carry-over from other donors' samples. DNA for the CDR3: TGTGCCAGCTCACCTCCGGGGACTAGCGGGGGCACCGGGGAGCTGTTTTTT. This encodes CASSPPGTSGGTGELFF.